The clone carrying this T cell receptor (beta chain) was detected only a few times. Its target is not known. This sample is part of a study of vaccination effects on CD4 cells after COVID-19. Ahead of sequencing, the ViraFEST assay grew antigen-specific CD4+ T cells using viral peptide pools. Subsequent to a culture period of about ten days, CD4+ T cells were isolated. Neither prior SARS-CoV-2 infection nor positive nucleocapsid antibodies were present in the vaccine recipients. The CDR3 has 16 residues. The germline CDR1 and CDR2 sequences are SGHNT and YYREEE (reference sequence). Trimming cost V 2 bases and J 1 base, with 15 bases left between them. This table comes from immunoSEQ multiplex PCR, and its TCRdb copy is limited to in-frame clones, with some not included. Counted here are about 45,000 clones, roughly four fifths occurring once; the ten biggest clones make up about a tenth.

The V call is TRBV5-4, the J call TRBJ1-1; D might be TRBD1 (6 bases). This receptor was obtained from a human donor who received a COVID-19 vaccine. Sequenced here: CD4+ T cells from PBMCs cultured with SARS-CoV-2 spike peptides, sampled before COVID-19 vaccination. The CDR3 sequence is CASSLGGRSGNTEAFF. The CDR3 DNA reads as TGTGCCAGCAGCTTAGGGGGGCGAAGTGGGAACACTGAAGCTTTCTTT.